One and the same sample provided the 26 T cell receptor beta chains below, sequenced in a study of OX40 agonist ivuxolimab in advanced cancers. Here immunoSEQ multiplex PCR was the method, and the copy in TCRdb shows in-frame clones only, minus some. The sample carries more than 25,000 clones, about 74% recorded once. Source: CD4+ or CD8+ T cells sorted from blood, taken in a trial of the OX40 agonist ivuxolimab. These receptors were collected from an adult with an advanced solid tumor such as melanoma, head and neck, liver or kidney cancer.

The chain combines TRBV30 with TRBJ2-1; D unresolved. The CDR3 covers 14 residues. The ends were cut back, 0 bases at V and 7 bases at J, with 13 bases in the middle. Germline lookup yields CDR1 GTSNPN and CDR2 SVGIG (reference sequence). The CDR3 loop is CAWSVGASLNEQFF. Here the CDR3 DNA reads TGTGCCTGGAGTGTGGGTGCCTCTTTGAATGAGCAGTTCTTC.

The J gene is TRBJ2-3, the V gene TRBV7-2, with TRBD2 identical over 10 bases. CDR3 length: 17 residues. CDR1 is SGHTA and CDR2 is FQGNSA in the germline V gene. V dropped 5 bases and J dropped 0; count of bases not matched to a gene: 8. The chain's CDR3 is CASSQAGGFTSTDTQYF. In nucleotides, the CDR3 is TGTGCCAGCAGCCAAGCGGGGGGGTTCACTAGCACAGATACGCAGTATTTT.

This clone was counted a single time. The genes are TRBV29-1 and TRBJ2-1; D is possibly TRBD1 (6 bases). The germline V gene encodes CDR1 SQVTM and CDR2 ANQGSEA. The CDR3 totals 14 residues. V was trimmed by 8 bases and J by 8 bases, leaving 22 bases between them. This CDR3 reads CSLLIGGAADEQFF. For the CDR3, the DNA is TGCAGCCTACTTATTGGGGGCGCAGCCGATGAGCAGTTCTTC.

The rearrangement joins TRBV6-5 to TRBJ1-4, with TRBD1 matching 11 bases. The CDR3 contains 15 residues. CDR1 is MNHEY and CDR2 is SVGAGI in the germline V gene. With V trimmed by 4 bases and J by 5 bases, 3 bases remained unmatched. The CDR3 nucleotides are TGTGCCAGCAGTTTGGGACAGGGGGTCAATGAAAAACTGTTTTTT. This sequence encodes CASSLGQGVNEKLFF.

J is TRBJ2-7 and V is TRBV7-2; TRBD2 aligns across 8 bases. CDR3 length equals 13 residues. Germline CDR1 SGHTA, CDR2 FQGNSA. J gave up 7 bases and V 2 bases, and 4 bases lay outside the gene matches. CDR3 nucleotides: TGTGCCAGCAGCTTATTAGCGGGGTGGGAGCAGTACGTC. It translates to CASSLLAGWEQYV.

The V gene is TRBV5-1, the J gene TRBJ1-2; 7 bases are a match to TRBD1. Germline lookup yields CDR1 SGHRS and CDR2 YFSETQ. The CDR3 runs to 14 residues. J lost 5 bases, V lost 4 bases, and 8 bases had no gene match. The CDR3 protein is CASSPDPGGYGYTF. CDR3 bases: TGCGCCAGCAGCCCGGACCCAGGGGGATATGGCTACACCTTC. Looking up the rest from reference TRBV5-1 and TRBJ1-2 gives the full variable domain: KAGVTQTPRYLIKTRGQQVTLSCSPISGHRSVSWYQQTPGQGLQFLFEYFSETQRNKGNFPGRFSGRQFSNSRSEMNVSTLELGDSALYLCASSPDPGGYGYTFGSGTRLTVV.

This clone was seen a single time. The CDR3 DNA follows: TGTGCCAGCAGCAAGGACAGGGGGACTCTTAGCAATCAGCCCCAGCATTTT. As protein: CASSKDRGTLSNQPQHF. V gene TRBV2 combines with J gene TRBJ1-5; 10 bases agree with TRBD1. The CDR3 consists of 17 residues. Germline values: CDR1 SNHLY, CDR2 FYNNEI. J gave up 0 bases and V 6 bases, and 8 bases lay outside the gene matches. Using reference TRBV2 and TRBJ1-5 for the parts outside the CDR3, the full variable domain is EPEVTQTPSHQVTQMGQEVILRCVPISNHLYFYWYRQILGQKVEFLVSFYNNEISEKSEIFDDQFSVERPDGSNFTLKIRSTKLEDSAMYFCASSKDRGTLSNQPQHFGDGTRLSIL.

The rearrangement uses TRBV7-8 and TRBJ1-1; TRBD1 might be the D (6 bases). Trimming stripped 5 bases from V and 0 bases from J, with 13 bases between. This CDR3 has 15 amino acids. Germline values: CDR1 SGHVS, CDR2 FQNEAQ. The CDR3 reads CASSPRQAMNTEAFF. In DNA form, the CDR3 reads TGTGCCAGCAGCCCCCGACAGGCCATGAACACTGAAGCTTTCTTT.

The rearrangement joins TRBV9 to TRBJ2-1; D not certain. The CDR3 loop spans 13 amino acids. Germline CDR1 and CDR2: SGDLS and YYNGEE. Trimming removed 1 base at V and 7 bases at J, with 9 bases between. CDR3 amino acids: CASSVYLGNEQFF. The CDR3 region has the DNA TGTGCCAGCAGCGTATATTTGGGGAATGAGCAGTTCTTC.

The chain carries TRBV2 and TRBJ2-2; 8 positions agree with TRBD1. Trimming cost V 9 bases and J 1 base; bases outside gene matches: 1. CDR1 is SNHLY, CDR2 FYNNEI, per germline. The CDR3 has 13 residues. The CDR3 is CASGTGNTGELFF. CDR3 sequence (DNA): TGTGCCAGTGGGACAGGGAACACCGGGGAGCTGTTTTTT.

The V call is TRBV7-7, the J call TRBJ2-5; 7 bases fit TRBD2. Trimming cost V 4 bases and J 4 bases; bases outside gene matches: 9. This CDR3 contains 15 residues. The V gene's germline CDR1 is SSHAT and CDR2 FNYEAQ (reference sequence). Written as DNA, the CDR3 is TGTGCCAGCAGCTCGGGCTGGGGGGGGAGAGAGACCCAGTACTTC. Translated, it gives CASSSGWGGRETQYF.

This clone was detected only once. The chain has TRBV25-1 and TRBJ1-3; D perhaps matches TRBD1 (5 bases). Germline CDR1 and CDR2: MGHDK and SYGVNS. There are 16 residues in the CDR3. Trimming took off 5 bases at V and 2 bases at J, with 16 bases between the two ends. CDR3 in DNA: TGTGCCAGCAGTCCTCCCCGGGGGGTCCCTGGAAACACCATATATTTT. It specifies CASSPPRGVPGNTIYF.

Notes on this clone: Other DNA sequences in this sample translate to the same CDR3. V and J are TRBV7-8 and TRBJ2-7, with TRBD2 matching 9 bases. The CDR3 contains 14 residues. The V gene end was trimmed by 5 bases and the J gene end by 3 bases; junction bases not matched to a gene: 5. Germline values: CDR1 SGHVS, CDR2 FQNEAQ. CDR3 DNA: TGTGCCAGCAGCCGGTCGACTAGCGGCTACGAGCAGTACGTC. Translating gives CASSRSTSGYEQYV.

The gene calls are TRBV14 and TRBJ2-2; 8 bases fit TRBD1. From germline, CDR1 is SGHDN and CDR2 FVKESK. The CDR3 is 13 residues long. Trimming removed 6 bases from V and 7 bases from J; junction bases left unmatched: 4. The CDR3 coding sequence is TGTGCCAGCAGTCGACAGGGGCTCGGGGAGCTGTTTTTT. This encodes CASSRQGLGELFF.

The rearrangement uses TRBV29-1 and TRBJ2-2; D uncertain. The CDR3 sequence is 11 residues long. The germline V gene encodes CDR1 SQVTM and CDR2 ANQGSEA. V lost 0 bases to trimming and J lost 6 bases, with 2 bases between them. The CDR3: CSVEDSGELFF. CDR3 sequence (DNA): TGCAGCGTTGAAGATTCCGGGGAGCTGTTTTTT.

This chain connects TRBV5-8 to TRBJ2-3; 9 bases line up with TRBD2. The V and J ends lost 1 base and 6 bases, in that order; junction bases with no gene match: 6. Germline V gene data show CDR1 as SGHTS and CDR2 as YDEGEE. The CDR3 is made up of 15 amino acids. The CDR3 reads CASSLLRGGPDTQYF. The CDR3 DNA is TGTGCCAGCAGCTTGCTGCGGGGGGGCCCCGATACGCAGTATTTT.

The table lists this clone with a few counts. For the CDR3, the DNA is TGCGCCAGCAGCCTACAGGTGATGAACACCGGGGAGCTGTTTTTT. Translating gives CASSLQVMNTGELFF. V is TRBV4-1 and J is TRBJ2-2; possibly TRBD1 for D (5 bases). The CDR3 runs to 15 residues. Germline V CDR1 and CDR2: MGHRA, YSYEKL. Trimming took 4 bases from V and 1 from J, leaving 10 bases between them.

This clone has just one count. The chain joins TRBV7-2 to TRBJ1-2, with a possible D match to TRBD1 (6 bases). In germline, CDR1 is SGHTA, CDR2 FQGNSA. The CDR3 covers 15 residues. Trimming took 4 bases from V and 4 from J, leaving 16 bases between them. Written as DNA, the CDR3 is TGTGCCAGCAGCTCACGCCCCGGACAGTTCTATGGCTACACCTTC. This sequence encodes CASSSRPGQFYGYTF.

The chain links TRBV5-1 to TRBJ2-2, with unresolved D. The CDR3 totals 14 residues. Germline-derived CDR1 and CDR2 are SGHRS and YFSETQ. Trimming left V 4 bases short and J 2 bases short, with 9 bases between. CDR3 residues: CASSPRPNTGELFF. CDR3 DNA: TGCGCCAGCAGCCCTCGCCCTAACACCGGGGAGCTGTTTTTT.

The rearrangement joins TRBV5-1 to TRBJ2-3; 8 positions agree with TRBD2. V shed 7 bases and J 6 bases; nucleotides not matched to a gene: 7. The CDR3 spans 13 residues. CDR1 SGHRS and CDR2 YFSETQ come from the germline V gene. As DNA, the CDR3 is TGCGCCAGCTACGGGGGGGCCGCCGATACGCAGTATTTT. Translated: CASYGGAADTQYF.

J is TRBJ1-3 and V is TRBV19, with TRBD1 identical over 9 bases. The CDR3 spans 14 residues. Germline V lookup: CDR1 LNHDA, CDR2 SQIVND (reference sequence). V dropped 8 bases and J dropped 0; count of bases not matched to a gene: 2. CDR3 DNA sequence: TGTGCCAGTGGGACAGGGAGCTCTGGAAACACCATATATTTT. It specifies CASGTGSSGNTIYF.

CDR3 residues: CATMTGVDEKLFF. The DNA of the CDR3 is TGTGCCACCATGACAGGGGTTGATGAAAAACTGTTTTTT. This sequence joins TRBV6-1 and TRBJ1-4; TRBD1 agrees at 8 bases. CDR1 MNHNS and CDR2 SASEGT come from the germline V gene. The CDR3 is 13 amino acids. The junction had 7 bases not matched to a gene; V was cut back by 10 bases and J by 6 bases.

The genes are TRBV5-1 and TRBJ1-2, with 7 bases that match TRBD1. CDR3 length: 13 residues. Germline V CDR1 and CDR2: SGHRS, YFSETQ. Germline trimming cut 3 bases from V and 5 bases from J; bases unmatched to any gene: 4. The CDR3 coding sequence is TGCGCCAGCAGCTCGACAGGGCGATATGGCTACACCTTC. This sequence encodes CASSSTGRYGYTF.

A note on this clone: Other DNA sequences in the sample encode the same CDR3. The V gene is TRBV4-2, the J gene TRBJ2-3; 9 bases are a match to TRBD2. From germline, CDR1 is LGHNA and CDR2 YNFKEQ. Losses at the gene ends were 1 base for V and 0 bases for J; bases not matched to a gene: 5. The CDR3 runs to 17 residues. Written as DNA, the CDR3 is TGTGCCAGCAGCCAAGGGGCTAGCGGGGATAGCACAGATACGCAGTATTTT. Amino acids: CASSQGASGDSTDTQYF.

CDR3 nucleotide sequence: TGTGCCAGCAGCGTAGGAGGAATCTACAATGAGCAGTTCTTC. Translation gives CASSVGGIYNEQFF. The rearrangement joins TRBV9 to TRBJ2-1; D not resolved. Germline-derived CDR1 and CDR2 are SGDLS and YYNGEE. V was shortened by 0 bases and J by 3 bases, with 7 bases between the two germline ends. This CDR3 spans 14 amino acids.

The CDR3 region is CATSGTGFFTDTQYF. CDR3 nucleotides: TGTGCCACCAGCGGGACAGGGTTTTTCACAGATACGCAGTATTTT. This chain joins TRBV15 and TRBJ2-3; TRBD1 agrees at 9 bases. Germline lookup yields CDR1 LNHNV and CDR2 YYDKDF (reference sequence). With V trimmed by 5 bases and J by 2 bases, 5 bases remained unmatched. This CDR3 comprises 15 residues.